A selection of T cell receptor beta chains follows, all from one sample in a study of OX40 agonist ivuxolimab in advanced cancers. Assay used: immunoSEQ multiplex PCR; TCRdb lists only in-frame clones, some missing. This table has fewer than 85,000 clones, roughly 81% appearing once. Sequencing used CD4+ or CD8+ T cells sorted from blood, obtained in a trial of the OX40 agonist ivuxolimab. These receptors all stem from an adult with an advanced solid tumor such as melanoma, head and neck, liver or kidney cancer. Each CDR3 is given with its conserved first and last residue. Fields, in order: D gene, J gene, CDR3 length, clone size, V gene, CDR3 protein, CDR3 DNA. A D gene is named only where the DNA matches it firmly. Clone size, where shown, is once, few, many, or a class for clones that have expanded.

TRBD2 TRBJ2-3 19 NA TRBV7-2 CASSDDFLTSGANPDTQYF TGTGCCAGCAGCGATGACTTTTTGACTAGCGGCGCTAACCCCGATACGCAGTATTTT
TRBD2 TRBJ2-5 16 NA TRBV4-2 CASSQNGLAVQETQYF TGTGCCAGCAGCCAAAACGGGCTAGCGGTCCAAGAGACCCAGTACTTC
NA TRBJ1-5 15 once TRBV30 CAWSPGRTKGQPQHF TGTGCCTGGAGTCCTGGCAGGACTAAGGGTCAGCCCCAGCATTTT
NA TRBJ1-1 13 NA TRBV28 CASLRTLNTEAFF TGTGCCAGCCTCCGGACACTGAACACTGAAGCTTTCTTT
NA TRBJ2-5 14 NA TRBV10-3 CAISGGLGQETQYF TGTGCCATCAGTGGAGGGCTGGGGCAAGAGACCCAGTACTTC
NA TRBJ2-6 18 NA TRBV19 CASSTGRALQWGANVLTF TGTGCCAGTAGTACCGGCAGGGCCCTACAGTGGGGGGCCAACGTCCTGACTTTC
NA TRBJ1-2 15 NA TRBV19 CASRTQGLSGHGYTF TGTGCCAGCAGAACACAGGGTCTATCTGGACATGGCTACACCTTC
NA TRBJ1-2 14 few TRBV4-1 CASSPADSPYGYTF TGCGCCAGCAGCCCCGCTGACAGTCCCTATGGCTACACCTTC
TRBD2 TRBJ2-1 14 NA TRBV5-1 CASSLGLVDNEQFF TGCGCCAGCAGCTTAGGACTAGTCGACAATGAGCAGTTCTTC
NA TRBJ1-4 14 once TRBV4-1 CASSQEDGREKLFF TGCGCCAGCAGCCAAGAAGACGGCCGCGAAAAACTGTTTTTT
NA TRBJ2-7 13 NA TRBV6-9 CASSYPPTYEQYF TGTGCCAGCAGTTACCCACCTACGTACGAGCAGTACTTC
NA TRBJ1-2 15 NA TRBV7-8 CASSLEQAMDYGYTF TGTGCCAGCAGCTTAGAGCAGGCAATGGACTATGGCTACACCTTC
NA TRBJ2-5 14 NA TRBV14 CASSRQVPVETQYF TGTGCCAGCAGCCGACAGGTTCCTGTAGAGACCCAGTACTTC
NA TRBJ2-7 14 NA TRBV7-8 CASSLEGGLGEQYF TGTGCCAGCAGCTTAGAGGGAGGTCTCGGCGAGCAGTACTTC
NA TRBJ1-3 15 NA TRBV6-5 CASSYSTGSGNTIYF TGTGCCAGCAGTTACTCGACAGGCTCTGGAAACACCATATATTTT
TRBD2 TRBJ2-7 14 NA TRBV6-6 CASSKGTSGGEQYF TGTGCCAGCAGTAAAGGGACTAGCGGGGGCGAGCAGTACTTC
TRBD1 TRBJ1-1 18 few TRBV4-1 CASSQGWTGWYGNTEAFF TGCGCCAGCAGCCAAGGGTGGACAGGTTGGTATGGGAACACTGAAGCTTTCTTT
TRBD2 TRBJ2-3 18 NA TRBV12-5 CASGSSSLAGGYTDTQYF TGTGCTAGTGGTTCCTCCTCCCTAGCGGGAGGCTACACAGATACGCAGTATTTT
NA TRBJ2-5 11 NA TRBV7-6 CASSLSETQYF TGTGCCAGCAGCTTATCGGAGACCCAGTACTTC
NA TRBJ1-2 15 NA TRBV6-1 CASTSNLNAGYGYTF TGTGCCAGCACTTCTAACCTAAACGCGGGCTATGGCTACACCTTC
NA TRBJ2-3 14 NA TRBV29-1 CSAQGFAGTDTQYF TGCAGCGCCCAGGGATTCGCGGGAACAGATACGCAGTATTTT
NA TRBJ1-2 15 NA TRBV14 CASSQVAGISAGYTF TGTGCCAGCAGCCAAGTTGCAGGGATAAGTGCTGGCTACACCTTC
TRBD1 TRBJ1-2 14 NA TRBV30 CACEGQVGNYGYTF TGTGCCTGCGAAGGACAGGTCGGGAACTATGGCTACACCTTC
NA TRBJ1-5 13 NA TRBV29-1 CSVADSSNQPQHF TGCAGCGTTGCTGACAGTTCCAATCAGCCCCAGCATTTT
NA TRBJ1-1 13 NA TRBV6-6 CASRFTQNTEAFF TGTGCCAGCAGATTTACGCAGAACACTGAAGCTTTCTTT
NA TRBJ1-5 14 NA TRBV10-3 CAISPGRSNQPQHF TGTGCCATCAGTCCGGGACGGAGCAATCAGCCCCAGCATTTT
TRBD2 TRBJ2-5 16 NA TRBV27 CASSLWASGLQETQYF TGTGCCAGCAGTTTATGGGCTAGCGGGCTCCAAGAGACCCAGTACTTC
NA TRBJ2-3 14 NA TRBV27 CASSLSTGTDTQYF TGTGCCAGCAGTTTATCTACAGGCACAGATACGCAGTATTTT
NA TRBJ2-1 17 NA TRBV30 CAWRPSGRTFNYNEQFF TGTGCCTGGAGGCCCTCGGGCCGGACATTCAATTACAATGAGCAGTTCTTC
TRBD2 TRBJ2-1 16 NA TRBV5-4 CASSSPGLAGHNEQFF TGTGCCAGCAGCTCTCCGGGACTAGCGGGACACAATGAGCAGTTCTTC
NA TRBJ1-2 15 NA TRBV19 CASSPTGQENYGYTF TGTGCCAGTAGCCCTACGGGGCAGGAGAACTATGGCTACACCTTC
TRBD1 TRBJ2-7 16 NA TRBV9 CASSVGIGTGKHEQYF TGTGCCAGCAGCGTAGGAATAGGGACAGGGAAACACGAGCAGTACTTC
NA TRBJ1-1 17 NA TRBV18 CASSPGILGEGGTEAFF TGTGCCAGCTCACCAGGGATCTTAGGGGAGGGGGGCACTGAAGCTTTCTTT
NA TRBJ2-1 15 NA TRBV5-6 CASSLARGWHNEQFF TGTGCCAGCAGCTTGGCTCGGGGATGGCACAATGAGCAGTTCTTC
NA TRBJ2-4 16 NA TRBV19 CASSRWAGLAKNIQYF TGTGCCAGTAGTAGGTGGGCAGGGTTAGCCAAAAACATTCAGTACTTC
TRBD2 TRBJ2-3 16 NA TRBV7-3 CASSLTSGGLTDTQYF TGTGCCAGCAGCTTAACCAGCGGGGGGCTCACAGATACGCAGTATTTT